Here is one TCR beta chain with its context. The data derive from a study of blood T cells in healthy people across ages. A J-beta primer mix and a sample-barcoded 5' primer were used in a second PCR of about 7 to 12 cycles. Each of the cDNA molecules was tagged by a template-switch adaptor with 12 random nucleotides. TCRdb re-called the 5' RACE reads through MiXCR, storing one row per CDR3 protein. The sample lists about 1.8 million distinct CDR3 sequences, 49% occurring once. The specimen sequenced was blood. The sequence came from a woman aged 40-49 years in good health.

CDR3 bases: TGTGCCAGCACTAGCGGGGGGGGATACAATGAGCAGTTCTTC. Translated: CASTSGGGYNEQFF. V is TRBV28 and J is TRBJ2-1, with 12 bases aligning to TRBD2. The CDR3 spans 14 residues. J lost 4 bases, V lost 7 bases, and 2 bases had no gene match. Germline CDR1 is MDHEN and CDR2 is SYDVKM.